This T cell receptor beta chain derives from a study of OX40 agonist ivuxolimab in advanced cancers. Study-level results: Among T cells, CD8+ cells averaged more expanded clones than CD4+ cells. Low normalized T-cell clonal expansion was also seen in some nonresponders.

The V and J ends lost 0 bases and 5 bases, in that order; junction bases with no gene match: 6. CDR1 and CDR2 from the germline V gene are SGHRS and YFSETQ. The CDR3 is 15 amino acids. The protocol was immunoSEQ multiplex PCR, while the TCRdb copy is restricted to in-frame clones and leaves out a portion. Here the sample spans 80,000 to 95,000 clones, just over 90% being singletons. With respect to this clone: Its specificity is not known.

The TCR sequence derives from an adult with an advanced solid tumor such as melanoma, head and neck, liver or kidney cancer. The sample here was CD4+ or CD8+ T cells sorted from blood, taken in a trial of the OX40 agonist ivuxolimab. The rearrangement joins TRBV5-1 to TRBJ2-5; 8 bases line up with TRBD2. The CDR3 region is CASSLAGTSGETQYF. CDR3 DNA sequence: TGCGCCAGCAGCTTGGCGGGGACTAGTGGTGAGACCCAGTACTTC. Combining the CDR3 with reference TRBV5-1 and TRBJ2-5 gives the whole variable domain KAGVTQTPRYLIKTRGQQVTLSCSPISGHRSVSWYQQTPGQGLQFLFEYFSETQRNKGNFPGRFSGRQFSNSRSEMNVSTLELGDSALYLCASSLAGTSGETQYFGPGTRLLVL.